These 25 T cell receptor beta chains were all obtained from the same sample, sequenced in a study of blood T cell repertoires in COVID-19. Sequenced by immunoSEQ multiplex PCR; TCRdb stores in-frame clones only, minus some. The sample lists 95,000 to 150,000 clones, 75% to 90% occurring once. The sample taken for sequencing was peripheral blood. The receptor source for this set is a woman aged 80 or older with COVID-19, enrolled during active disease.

The CDR3 loop reads CASSLARTYSTDTQYF. The CDR3 region has the DNA TGTGCCAGCAGCTTAGCGCGGACTTACAGCACAGATACGCAGTATTTT. The chain is built from TRBV7-2 and TRBJ2-3, with TRBD2 as a possible D gene (5 bases). The CDR3 is made up of 16 amino acids. The V and J ends lost 0 bases and 0 bases respectively, with 10 bases between them. Germline values: CDR1 SGHTA, CDR2 FQGNSA.

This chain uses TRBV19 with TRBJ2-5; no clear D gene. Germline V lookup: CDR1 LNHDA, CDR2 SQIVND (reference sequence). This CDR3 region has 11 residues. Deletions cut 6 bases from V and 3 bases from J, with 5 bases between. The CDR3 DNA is TGTGCCAGTAGAGGAGAAGAGACCCAGTACTTC. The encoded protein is CASRGEETQYF.

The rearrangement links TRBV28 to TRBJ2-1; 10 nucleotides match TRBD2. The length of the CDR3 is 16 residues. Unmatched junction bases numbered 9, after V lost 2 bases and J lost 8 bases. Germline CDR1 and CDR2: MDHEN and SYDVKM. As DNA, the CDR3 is TGTGCCAGCAGTTTAGGGGAGCGGGAGGGCTTCGATGAGCAGTTCTTC. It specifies CASSLGEREGFDEQFF.

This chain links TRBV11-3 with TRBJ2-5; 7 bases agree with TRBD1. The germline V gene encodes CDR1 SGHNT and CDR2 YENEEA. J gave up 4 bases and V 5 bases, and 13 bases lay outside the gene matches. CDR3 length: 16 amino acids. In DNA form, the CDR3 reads TGTGCCAGCAGCCTATACACAGGGGATCGAAGAGAGACCCAGTACTTC. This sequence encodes CASSLYTGDRRETQYF. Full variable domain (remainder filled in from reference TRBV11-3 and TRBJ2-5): EAGVVQSPRYKIIEKKQPVAFWCNPISGHNTLYWYLQNLGQGPELLIRYENEEAVDDSQLPKDRFSAERLKGVDSTLKIQPAELGDSAVYLCASSLYTGDRRETQYFGPGTRLLVL.

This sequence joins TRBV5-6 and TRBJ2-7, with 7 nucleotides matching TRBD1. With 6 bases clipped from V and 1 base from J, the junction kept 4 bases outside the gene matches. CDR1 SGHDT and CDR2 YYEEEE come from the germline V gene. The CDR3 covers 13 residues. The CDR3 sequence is CASNPTGSYEQYF. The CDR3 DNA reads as TGTGCCAGCAACCCGACAGGGTCCTACGAGCAGTACTTC.

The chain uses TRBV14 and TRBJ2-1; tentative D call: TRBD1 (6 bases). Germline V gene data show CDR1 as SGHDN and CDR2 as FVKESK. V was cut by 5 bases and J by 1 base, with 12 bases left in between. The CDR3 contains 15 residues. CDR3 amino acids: CASSRDITSYNEQFF. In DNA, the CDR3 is TGTGCCAGCAGCAGGGACATTACGTCCTACAATGAGCAGTTCTTC. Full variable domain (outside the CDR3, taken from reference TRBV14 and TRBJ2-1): EAGVTQFPSHSVIEKGQTVTLRCDPISGHDNLYWYRRVMGKEIKFLLHFVKESKQDESGMPNNRFLAERTGGTYSTLKVQPAELEDSGVYFCASSRDITSYNEQFFGPGTRLTVL.

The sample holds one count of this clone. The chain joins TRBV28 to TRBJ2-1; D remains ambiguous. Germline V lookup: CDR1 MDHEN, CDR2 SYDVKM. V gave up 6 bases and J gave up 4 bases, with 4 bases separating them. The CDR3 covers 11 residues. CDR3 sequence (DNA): TGTGCCAGCAGGTCTTACAATGAGCAGTTCTTC. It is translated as CASRSYNEQFF.

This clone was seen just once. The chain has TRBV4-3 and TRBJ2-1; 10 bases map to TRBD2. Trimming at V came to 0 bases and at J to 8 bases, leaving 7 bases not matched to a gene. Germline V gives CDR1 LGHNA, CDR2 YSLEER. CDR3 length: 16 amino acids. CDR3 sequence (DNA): TGCGCCAGCAGCCAAGATCGAGCGGGAGGGACCTATGAGCAGTTCTTC. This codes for CASSQDRAGGTYEQFF.

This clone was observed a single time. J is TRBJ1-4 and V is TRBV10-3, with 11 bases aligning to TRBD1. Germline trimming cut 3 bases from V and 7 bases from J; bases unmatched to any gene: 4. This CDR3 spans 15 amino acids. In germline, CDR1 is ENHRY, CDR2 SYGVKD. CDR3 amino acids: CAISEAGTGGEKLFF. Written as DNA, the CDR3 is TGTGCCATCAGTGAAGCCGGGACAGGGGGTGAAAAACTGTTTTTT.

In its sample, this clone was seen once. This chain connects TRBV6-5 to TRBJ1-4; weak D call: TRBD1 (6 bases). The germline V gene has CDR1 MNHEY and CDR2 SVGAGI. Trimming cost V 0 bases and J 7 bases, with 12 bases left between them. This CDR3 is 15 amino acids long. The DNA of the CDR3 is TGTGCCAGCAGTTACTCCAAACAGGGCCGTGAAAAACTGTTTTTT. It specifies CASSYSKQGREKLFF.

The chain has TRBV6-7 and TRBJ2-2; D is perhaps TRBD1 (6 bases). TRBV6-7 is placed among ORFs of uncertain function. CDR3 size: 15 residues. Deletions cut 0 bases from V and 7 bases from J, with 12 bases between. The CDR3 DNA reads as TGTGCCAGCAGTTACTCTTGGGGACATGGCGGGGAGCTGTTTTTT. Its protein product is CASSYSWGHGGELFF.

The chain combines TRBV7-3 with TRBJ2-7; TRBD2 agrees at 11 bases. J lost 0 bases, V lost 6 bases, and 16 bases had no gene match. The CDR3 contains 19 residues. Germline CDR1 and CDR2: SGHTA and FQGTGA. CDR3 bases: TGTGCCAGCAGTCGGACCGGGACACCTACTAGCGGGAGCTCCTACGAGCAGTACTTC. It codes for CASSRTGTPTSGSSYEQYF.

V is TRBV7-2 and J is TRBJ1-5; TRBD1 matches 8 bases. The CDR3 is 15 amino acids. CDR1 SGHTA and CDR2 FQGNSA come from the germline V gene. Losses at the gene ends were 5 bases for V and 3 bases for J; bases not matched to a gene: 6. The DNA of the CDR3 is TGTGCCAGCAGCACCCAGACAGGGGACAATCAGCCCCAGCATTTT. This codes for CASSTQTGDNQPQHF.

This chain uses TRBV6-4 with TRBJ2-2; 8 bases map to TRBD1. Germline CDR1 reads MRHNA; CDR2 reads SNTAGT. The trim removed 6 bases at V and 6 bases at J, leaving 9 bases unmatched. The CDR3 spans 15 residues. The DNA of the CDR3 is TGTGCCAGCAGAGAGGACAGGGAAAAGGCCGGGGAGCTGTTTTTT. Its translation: CASREDREKAGELFF.

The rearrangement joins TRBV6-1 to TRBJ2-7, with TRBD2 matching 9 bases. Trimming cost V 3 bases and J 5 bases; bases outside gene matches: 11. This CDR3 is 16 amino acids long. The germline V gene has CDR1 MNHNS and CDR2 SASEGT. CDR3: CASSEVIAGAEDEQYF. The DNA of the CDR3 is TGTGCCAGCAGTGAGGTCATAGCGGGAGCGGAGGACGAGCAGTACTTC.

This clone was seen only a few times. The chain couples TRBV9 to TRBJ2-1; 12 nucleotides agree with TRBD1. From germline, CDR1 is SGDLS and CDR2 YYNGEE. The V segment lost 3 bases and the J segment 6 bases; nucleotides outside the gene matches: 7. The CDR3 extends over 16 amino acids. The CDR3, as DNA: TGTGCCAGCAGCGAGACGTGGGGACAGGGGGCCAATGAGCAGTTCTTC. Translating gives CASSETWGQGANEQFF.

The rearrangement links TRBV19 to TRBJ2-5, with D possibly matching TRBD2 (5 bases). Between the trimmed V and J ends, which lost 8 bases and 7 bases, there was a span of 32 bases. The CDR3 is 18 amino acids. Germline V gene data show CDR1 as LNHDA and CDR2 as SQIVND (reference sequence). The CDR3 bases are TGTGCCAGTTTCAAATCCAGACCCGACGGGAAGAAAGTGGGGACCCAGTACTTC. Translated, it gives CASFKSRPDGKKVGTQYF.

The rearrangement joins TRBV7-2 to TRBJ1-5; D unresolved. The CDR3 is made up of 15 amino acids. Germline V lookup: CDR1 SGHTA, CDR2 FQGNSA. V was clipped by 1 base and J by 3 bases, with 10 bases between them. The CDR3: CASSLDIGSNQPQHF. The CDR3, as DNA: TGTGCCAGCAGCTTAGATATTGGCTCCAATCAGCCCCAGCATTTT. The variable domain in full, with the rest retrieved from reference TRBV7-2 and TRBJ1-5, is GAGVSQSPSNKVTEKGKDVELRCDPISGHTALYWYRQSLGQGLEFLIYFQGNSAPDKSGLPSDRFSAERTGGSVSTLTIQRTQQEDSAVYLCASSLDIGSNQPQHFGDGTRLSIL.

Here the CDR3 DNA reads TGTGCCAGCAACGGTAGGGGACTAGCGGGAGTCGAGACCCAGTACTTC. This translates into CASNGRGLAGVETQYF. This chain joins TRBV19 and TRBJ2-5, with 14 bases fitting TRBD2. J lost 5 bases, V lost 9 bases, and 11 bases had no gene match. The CDR3 contains 16 residues. In germline, CDR1 is LNHDA, CDR2 SQIVND (reference sequence).

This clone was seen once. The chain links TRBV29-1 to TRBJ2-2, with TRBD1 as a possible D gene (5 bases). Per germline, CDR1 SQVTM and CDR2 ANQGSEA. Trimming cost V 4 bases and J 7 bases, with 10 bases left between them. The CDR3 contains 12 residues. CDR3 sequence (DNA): TGCAGCGTTGTCCAGGGAATCGGGGAGCTGTTTTTT. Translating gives CSVVQGIGELFF.

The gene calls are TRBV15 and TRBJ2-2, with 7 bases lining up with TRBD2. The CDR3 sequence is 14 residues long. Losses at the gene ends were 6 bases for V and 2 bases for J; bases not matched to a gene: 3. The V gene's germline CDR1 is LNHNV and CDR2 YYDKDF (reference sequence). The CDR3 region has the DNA TGTGCCACCAGTACTAGCGCTAACACCGGGGAGCTGTTTTTT. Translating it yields CATSTSANTGELFF.

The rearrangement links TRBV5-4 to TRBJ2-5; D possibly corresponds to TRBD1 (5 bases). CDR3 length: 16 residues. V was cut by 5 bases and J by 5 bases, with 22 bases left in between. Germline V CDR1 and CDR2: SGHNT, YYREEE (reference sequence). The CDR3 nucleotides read TGTGCCAGCAGTTTTGGGGCCTTTCGGACGATCGAGACCCAGTACTTC. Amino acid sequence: CASSFGAFRTIETQYF.

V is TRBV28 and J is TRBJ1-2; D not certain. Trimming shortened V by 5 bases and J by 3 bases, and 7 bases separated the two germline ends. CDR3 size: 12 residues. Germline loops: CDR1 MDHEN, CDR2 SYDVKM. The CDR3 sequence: CASSPQYYGYTF. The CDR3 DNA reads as TGTGCCAGCAGTCCTCAGTACTATGGCTACACCTTC.

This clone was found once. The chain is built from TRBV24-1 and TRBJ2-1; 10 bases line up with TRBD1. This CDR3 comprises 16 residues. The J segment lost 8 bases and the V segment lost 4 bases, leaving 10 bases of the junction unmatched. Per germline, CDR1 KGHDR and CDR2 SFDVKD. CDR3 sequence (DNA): TGTGCCACCAGTGACCCCCGACGGACAGGGGGGCATGAGCAGTTCTTC. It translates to CATSDPRRTGGHEQFF.

The DNA for the CDR3 is TGCGCCAGCAGTTTCACACTTGGGCAGTTGAACACTGAAGCTTTCTTT. It yields the protein CASSFTLGQLNTEAFF. V usage is TRBV5-1 and J usage is TRBJ1-1, with unresolved D. This CDR3 is 16 amino acids long. Germline loops: CDR1 SGHRS, CDR2 YFSETQ. V shed 5 bases and J shed 0 bases, with 17 bases lying between them.